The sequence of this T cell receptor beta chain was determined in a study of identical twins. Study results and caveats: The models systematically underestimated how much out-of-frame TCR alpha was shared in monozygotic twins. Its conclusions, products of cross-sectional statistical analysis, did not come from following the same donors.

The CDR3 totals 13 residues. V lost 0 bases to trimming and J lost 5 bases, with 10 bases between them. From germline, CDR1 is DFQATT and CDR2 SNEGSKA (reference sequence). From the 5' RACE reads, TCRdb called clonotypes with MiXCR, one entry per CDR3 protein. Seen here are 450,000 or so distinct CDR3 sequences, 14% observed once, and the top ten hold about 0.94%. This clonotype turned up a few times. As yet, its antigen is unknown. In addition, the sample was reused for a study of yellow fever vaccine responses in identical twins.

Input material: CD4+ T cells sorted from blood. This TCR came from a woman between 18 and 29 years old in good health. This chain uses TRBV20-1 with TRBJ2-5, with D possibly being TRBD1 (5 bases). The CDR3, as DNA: TGCAGTGCTAGAGAACACTCAGGGGAGACCCAGTACTTC. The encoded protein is CSAREHSGETQYF.